This entry is about one T cell receptor (beta chain). The data were taken from a study of regulatory T cells in long-lasting Graves disease. V lost 3 bases, J lost 5 bases, and 10 bases lay in between. This CDR3 has 13 residues. Germline lookup yields CDR1 LNHNV and CDR2 YYDKDF (reference sequence). Assembly of TCR beta libraries relied on iRepertoire HTBI primers together with Arm-PCR of CDR3 regions. TCRdb fed the multiplex PCR reads into MiXCR, producing one record per CDR3 protein. The table has approximately 490,000 distinct CDR3 sequences, about 17% seen once. Documented time point: newly diagnosed GD, antithyroid drugs for less than 3 months. Making the TCR library involved RNA that had been extracted from PBMCs. Per American Thyroid Association guidelines, Graves' disease was diagnosed. These data also formed part of another study, on T cells in Graves' hyperthyroidism and ophthalmopathy. That work contributes: Blood held most thyroid clonotypes expanded above 0.001 frequency.

This TCR derives from a middle-aged man with Graves disease. This chain uses TRBV15 with TRBJ1-2; the D is unclear. This specimen was peripheral blood mononuclear cells (PBMCs), taken at new diagnosis, from a patient treated with antithyroid drugs. In nucleotides, the CDR3 is TGTGCCACCAGCAGGTCTGGGCAGTATGGCTACACCTTC. This gives the protein CATSRSGQYGYTF.